This T cell receptor beta chain was profiled in a study of molecular identifiers for immune sequencing clone quantification. Across the whole study: For replicates, RNA isolated from approximately 20,000 or 98,000 naive CD8 cells was divided into five portions, of which four were sequenced.

Ten or more counts support this clonotype. What it recognizes is unknown. Methods described previously were used for bulk TCR libraries, and listed TCR primers were applied. TCRdb re-derived calls from the PCR reads in MiXCR, one entry per CDR3 protein. The data contain roughly 320,000 distinct CDR3 sequences, about a fifth of them singletons. General observations from the study: Clones that exceeded 20 RNA copies held over 97% of effector molecules, yet under 1% in naive cells.

The sequenced material came from naive CD8+ T cells from blood, with Jurkat cell RNA spiked in. Subset here: FACS-sorted CD8+CD4-CCR7+CD45RA+ naive T cells. This receptor was taken from a human donor in good health. Some libraries in this study had Jurkat cell RNA spiked in.

CDR3 in amino acids: CASSLSVGAANTEAFF. CDR3 DNA sequence: TGTGCCAGCAGTTTATCGGTGGGGGCTGCAAACACTGAAGCTTTCTTT. This chain links TRBV27 with TRBJ1-1, with D possibly being TRBD1 (6 bases). CDR3 size: 16 residues. Germline values: CDR1 MNHEY, CDR2 SMNVEV (reference sequence). Trimming stripped 0 bases from V and 2 bases from J, with 13 bases between.